This T cell receptor (beta chain) derives from a study of tumour-infiltrating T cells in Burkitt lymphoma. At the level of the study: Patients covered every epidemiological subtype of Burkitt lymphoma. Repertoire clonality predicted overall and progression-free survival.

With regard to this clone: Its antigen is as yet unknown.

Produced via immunoSEQ multiplex PCR; TCRdb's table is partial and in-frame only. The top ten hold approximately 4.7% of the sample, which has some 450 clones, about 90% seen once. Trimming left V 2 bases short and J 1 base short, with 9 bases between. The length of the CDR3 is 15 residues. The germline V gene has CDR1 MNHEY and CDR2 SVGAGI. Overall study findings and caveats: Several public clonotypes recurred in numerous Burkitt lymphoma patients.

The source material was tumor tissue. The gene calls are TRBV6-5 and TRBJ1-5, with D perhaps matching TRBD1 (5 bases). The sequence was collected from a human donor with Burkitt lymphoma. The CDR3 protein is CASSYRGGSNQPQHF. CDR3 DNA: TGTGCCAGCAGTTACCGGGGGGGAAGCAATCAGCCCCAGCATTTT.